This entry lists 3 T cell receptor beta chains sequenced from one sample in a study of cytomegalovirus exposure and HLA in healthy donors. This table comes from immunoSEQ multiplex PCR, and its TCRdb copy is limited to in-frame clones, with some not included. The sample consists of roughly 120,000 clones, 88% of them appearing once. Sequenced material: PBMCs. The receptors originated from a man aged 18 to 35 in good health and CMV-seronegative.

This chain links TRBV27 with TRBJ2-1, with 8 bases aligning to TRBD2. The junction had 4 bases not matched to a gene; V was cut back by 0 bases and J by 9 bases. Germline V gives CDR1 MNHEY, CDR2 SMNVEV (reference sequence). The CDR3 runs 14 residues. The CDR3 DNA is TGTGCCAGCAGTTTATCACGGGAGGGCGTTGAGCAGTTCTTC. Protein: CASSLSREGVEQFF.

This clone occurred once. The CDR3 loop is CASSPDRETNEKLFF. The CDR3 nucleotides are TGTGCCAGCAGCCCTGACAGGGAAACTAATGAAAAACTGTTTTTT. The gene calls are TRBV2 and TRBJ1-4; 7 nucleotides match TRBD1. CDR1 and CDR2 (germline): SNHLY, FYNNEI. This CDR3 comprises 15 residues. V shed 6 bases and J 1 base; nucleotides not matched to a gene: 5.

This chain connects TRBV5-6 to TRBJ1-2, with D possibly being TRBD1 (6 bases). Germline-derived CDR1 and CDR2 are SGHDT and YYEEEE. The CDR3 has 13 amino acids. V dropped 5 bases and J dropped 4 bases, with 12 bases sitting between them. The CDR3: CASRQQGPYGYTF. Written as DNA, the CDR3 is TGTGCCAGCAGACAACAGGGTCCCTATGGCTACACCTTC.